This T cell receptor (beta chain) was identified in a study of beta chain features in type 1 diabetes. This clone has a handful of counts. No antigen is known for it. The V gene's germline CDR1 is MDHEN and CDR2 SYDVKM. The V gene end was trimmed by 6 bases and the J gene end by 5 bases; junction bases not matched to a gene: 5. The CDR3 is 14 residues long. Findings of the study overall: Among patients with Type 1 diabetes, TCRB CDR3s were moderately but significantly shorter in every one of the four CD4+ subsets. Researchers reported that naive, central memory and Treg TCRB repertoires appeared more similar in patients than in healthy donors.

The entirety of the isolated RNA underwent reverse transcription, so expressed TCRB transcripts were sequenced. Measured with immunoSEQ multiplex PCR; TCRdb has only the in-frame clones, and not every one. The sample yields over 600,000 clones, around 11% seen once. The receptor comes from a man aged 30 to 45 with type 1 diabetes. V usage is TRBV28 and J usage is TRBJ2-1; TRBD1 agrees at 9 bases. The source material was naive CD4+ T cells from blood. The CDR3 DNA reads as TGTGCCAGCAGACGTACAGGGGGCCACAATGAGCAGTTCTTC. Encoded protein: CASRRTGGHNEQFF.